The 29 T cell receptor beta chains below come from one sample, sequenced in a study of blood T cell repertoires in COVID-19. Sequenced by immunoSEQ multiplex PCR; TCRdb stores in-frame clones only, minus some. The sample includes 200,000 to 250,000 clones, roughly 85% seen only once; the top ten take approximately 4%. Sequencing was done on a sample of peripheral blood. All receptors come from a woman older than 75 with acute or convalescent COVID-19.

DNA for the CDR3: TGTGCCAGCAGCTTGGAGGGGGGGCCTGGGGAAAAACTGTTTTTT. Amino acid sequence: CASSLEGGPGEKLFF. The chain is built from TRBV5-4 and TRBJ1-4; a possible D gene is TRBD1 (6 bases). The V and J ends lost 0 bases and 8 bases respectively, with 14 bases between them. Germline-derived CDR1 and CDR2 are SGHNT and YYREEE (reference sequence). The CDR3 runs 15 residues.

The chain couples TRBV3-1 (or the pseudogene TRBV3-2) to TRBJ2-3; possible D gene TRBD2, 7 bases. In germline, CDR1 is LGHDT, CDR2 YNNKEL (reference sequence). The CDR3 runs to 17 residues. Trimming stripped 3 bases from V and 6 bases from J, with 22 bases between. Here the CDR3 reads CASSHTAGGAGGDTQYF. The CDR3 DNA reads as TGTGCCAGCAGCCACACGGCTGGGGGGGCTGGCGGGGATACGCAGTATTTT.

This chain's CDR3 is CASSLRTSGYNEQFF. The CDR3 coding sequence is TGTGCCAGCAGCTTACGGACTAGCGGATACAATGAGCAGTTCTTC. The chain links TRBV7-3 to TRBJ2-1, with TRBD2 identical over 10 bases. Trimming removed 2 bases from V and 4 bases from J; junction bases left unmatched: 2. CDR3 length equals 15 residues. CDR1 and CDR2 (germline): SGHTA, FQGTGA.

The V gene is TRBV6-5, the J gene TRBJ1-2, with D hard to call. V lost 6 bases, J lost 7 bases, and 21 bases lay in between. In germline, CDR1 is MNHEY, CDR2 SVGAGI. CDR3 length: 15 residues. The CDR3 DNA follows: TGTGCCAGCAGACAAAGAGGTGTCGCCGTGGGTGGCTACACCTTC. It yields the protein CASRQRGVAVGGYTF.

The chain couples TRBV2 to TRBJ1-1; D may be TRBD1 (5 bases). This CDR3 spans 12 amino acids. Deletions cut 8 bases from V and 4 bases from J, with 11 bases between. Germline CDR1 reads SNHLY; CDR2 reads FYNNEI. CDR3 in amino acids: CASHLTGTEAFF. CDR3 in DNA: TGTGCCAGCCATCTTACAGGCACTGAAGCTTTCTTT.

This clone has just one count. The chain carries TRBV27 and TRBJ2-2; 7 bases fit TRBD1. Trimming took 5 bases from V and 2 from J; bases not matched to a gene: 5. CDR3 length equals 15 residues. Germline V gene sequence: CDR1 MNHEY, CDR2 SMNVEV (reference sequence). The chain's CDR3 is CASSLDRSNTGELFF. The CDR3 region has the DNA TGTGCCAGCAGTCTGGACAGGTCAAACACCGGGGAGCTGTTTTTT.

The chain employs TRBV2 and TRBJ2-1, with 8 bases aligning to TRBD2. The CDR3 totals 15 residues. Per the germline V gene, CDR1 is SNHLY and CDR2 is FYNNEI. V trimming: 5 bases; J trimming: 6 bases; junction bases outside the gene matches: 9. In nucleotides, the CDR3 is TGTGCCAGCAGTCTGGCTATAGCGGGGTCCAATGAGCAGTTCTTC. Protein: CASSLAIAGSNEQFF.

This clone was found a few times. CDR3 nucleotide sequence: TGTGCCAGCAGACCGACAGGATATAGCAATCAGCCCCAGCATTTT. Its translation is CASRPTGYSNQPQHF. The rearrangement links TRBV2 to TRBJ1-5, with D perhaps TRBD1 (6 bases). V lost 6 bases and J 0 bases, leaving 12 bases between the germline ends. Germline V gene data show CDR1 as SNHLY and CDR2 as FYNNEI. The CDR3 spans 15 residues.

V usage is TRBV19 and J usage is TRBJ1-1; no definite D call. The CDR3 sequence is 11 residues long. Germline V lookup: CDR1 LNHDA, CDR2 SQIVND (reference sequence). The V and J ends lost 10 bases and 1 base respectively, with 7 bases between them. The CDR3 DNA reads TGTGCCACCTCAGAGAACACTGAAGCTTTCTTT. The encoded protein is CATSENTEAFF.

The CDR3: CASSGGRVETQYF. The CDR3 nucleotides read TGTGCCAGCAGTGGGGGCAGGGTTGAGACCCAGTACTTC. The rearrangement uses TRBV2 and TRBJ2-5, with D tentatively TRBD1 (5 bases). Germline V CDR1 and CDR2: SNHLY, FYNNEI. The CDR3 is 13 amino acids. V dropped 4 bases and J dropped 5 bases, with 11 bases sitting between them.

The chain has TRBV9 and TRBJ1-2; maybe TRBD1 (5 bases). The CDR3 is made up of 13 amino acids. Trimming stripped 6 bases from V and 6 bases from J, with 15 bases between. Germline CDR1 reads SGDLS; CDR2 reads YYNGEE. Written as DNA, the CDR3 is TGTGCCAGCACCCCCACGGCAGGGAATGGCTACACCTTC. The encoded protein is CASTPTAGNGYTF.

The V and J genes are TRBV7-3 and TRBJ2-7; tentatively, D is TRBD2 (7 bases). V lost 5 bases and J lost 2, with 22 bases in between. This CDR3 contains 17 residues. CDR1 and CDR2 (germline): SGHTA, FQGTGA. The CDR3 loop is CASSRVRGAAGTYEQYF. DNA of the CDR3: TGTGCCAGCAGCCGGGTACGGGGGGCGGCAGGGACCTACGAGCAGTACTTC.

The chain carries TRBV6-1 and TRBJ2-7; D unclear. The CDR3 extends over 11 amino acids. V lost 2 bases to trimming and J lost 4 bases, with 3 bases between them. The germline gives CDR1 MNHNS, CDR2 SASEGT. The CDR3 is CASSELYEQYF. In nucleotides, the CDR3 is TGTGCCAGCAGTGAACTGTACGAGCAGTACTTC.

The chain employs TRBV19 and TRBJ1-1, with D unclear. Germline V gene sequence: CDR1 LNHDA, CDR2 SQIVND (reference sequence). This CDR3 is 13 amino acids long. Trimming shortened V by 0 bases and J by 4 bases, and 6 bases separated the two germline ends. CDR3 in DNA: TGTGCCAGTAGTATAGAGACGGGCACTGAAGCTTTCTTT. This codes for CASSIETGTEAFF.

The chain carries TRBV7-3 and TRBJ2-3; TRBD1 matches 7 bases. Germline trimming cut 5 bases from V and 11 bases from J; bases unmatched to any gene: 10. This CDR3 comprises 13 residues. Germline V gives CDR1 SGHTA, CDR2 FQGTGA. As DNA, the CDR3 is TGTGCCAGCAGCACGCAGACAGGGCAGAAGCAGTATTTT. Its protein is CASSTQTGQKQYF.

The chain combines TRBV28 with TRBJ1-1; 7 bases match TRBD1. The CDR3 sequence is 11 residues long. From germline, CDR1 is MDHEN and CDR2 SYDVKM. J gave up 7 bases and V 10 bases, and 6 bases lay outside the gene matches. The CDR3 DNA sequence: TGTGCCACTATATACAGGGGTGAAGCTTTCTTT. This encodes CATIYRGEAFF.

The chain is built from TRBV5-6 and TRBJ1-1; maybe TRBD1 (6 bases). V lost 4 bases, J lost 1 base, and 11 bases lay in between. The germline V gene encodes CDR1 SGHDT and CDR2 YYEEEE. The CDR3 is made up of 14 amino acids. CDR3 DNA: TGTGCCAGCAGCCTAGGACAGAGGAACACTGAAGCTTTCTTT. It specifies CASSLGQRNTEAFF.

CDR3 sequence reads: CASSLEGSNYEQYF. The CDR3 nucleotides are TGTGCCAGCAGCCTAGAAGGGAGTAACTACGAGCAGTACTTC. The chain combines TRBV7-9 with TRBJ2-7, with D tentatively TRBD2 (5 bases). The CDR3 is 14 amino acids. Trimming took 5 bases from V and 3 from J, leaving 14 bases between them. The germline CDR1 and CDR2 sequences are SEHNR and FQNEAQ (reference sequence). The variable domain in full, completed from reference TRBV7-9 and TRBJ2-7, reads DTGVSQNPRHKITKRGQNVTFRCDPISEHNRLYWYRQTLGQGPEFLTYFQNEAQLEKSRLLSDRFSAERPKGSFSTLEIQRTEQGDSAMYLCASSLEGSNYEQYFGPGTRLTVT.

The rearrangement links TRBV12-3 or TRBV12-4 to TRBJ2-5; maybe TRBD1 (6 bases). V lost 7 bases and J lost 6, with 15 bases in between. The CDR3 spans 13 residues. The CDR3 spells CASTGTLRKTQYF. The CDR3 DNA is TGTGCCAGCACCGGGACACTGAGAAAGACCCAGTACTTC.

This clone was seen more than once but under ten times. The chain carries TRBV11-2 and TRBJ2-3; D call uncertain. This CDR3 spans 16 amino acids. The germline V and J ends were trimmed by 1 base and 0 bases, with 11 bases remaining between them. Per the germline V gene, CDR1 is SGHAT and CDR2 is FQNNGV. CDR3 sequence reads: CASSLGFGRSTDTQYF. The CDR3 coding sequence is TGTGCCAGCAGCTTAGGTTTCGGTCGTAGCACAGATACGCAGTATTTT.

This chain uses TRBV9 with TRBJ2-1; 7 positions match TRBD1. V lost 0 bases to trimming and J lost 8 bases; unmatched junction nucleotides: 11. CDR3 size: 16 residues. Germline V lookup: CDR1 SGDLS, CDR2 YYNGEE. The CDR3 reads CASSVEGVTGVDEQFF. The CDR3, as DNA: TGTGCCAGCAGCGTAGAAGGGGTAACAGGGGTTGATGAGCAGTTCTTC.

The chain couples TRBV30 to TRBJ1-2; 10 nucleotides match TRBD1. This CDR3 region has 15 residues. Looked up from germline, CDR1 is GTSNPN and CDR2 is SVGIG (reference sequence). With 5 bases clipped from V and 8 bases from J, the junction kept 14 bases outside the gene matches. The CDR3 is CAWALARQGAGGYTF. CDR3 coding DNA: TGTGCCTGGGCGTTGGCAAGACAGGGGGCAGGAGGCTACACCTTC.

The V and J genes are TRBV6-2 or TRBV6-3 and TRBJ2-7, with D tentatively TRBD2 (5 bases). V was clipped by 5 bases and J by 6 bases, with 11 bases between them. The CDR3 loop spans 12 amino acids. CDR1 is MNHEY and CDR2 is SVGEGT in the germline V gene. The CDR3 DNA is TGTGCCAGCAGTCCCCGCGGGCGCGAGCAGTACTTC. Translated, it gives CASSPRGREQYF.

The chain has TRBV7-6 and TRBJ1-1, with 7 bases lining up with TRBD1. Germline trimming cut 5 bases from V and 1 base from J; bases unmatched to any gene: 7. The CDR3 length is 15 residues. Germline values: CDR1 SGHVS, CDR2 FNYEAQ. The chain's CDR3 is CASSATGQPNTEAFF. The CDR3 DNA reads TGTGCCAGCAGCGCAACGGGACAGCCGAACACTGAAGCTTTCTTT.

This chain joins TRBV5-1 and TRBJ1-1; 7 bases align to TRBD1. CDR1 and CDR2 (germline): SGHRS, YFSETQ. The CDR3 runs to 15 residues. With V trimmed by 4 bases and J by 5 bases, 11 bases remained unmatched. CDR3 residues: CASSPGRGLETEAFF. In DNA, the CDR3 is TGCGCCAGCAGCCCCGGAAGGGGGCTGGAGACTGAAGCTTTCTTT.

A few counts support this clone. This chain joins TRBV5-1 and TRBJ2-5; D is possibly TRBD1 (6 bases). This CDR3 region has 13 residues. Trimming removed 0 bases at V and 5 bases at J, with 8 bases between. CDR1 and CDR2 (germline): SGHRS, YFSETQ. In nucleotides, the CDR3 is TGCGCCAGCAGCTTGGGGGGGCCGGAGACCCAGTACTTC. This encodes CASSLGGPETQYF.

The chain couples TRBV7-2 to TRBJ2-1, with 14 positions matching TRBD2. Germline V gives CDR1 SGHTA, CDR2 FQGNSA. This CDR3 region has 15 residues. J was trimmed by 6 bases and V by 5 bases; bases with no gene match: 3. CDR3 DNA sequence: TGTGCCAGCAGCCGGGGACTAGCGGGGGTCAATGAGCAGTTCTTC. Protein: CASSRGLAGVNEQFF.

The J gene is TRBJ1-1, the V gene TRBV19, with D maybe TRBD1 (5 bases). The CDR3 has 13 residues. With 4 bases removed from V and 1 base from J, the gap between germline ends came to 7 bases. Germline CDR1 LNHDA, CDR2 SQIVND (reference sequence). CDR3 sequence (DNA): TGTGCCAGTAGTAGCACAGGGAACACTGAAGCTTTCTTT. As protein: CASSSTGNTEAFF.

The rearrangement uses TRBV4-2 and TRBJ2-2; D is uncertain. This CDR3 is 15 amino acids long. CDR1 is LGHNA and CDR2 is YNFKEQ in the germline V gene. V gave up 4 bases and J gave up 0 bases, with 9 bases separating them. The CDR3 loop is CASSPFDTNTGELFF. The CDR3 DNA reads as TGTGCCAGCAGCCCGTTCGACACGAACACCGGGGAGCTGTTTTTT.